What follows are 28 T cell receptor beta chains derived from one specimen sequenced in a study of T-cell reconstitution after alpha-beta-depleted transplantation in children. Unique molecular identifiers were incorporated when the TCRbeta library was constructed. MiXCR, run by TCRdb on the PCR reads, gives a single entry per CDR3 protein. This table holds 240,000 or so distinct CDR3 sequences, about 12% found once. This sample comprised PBMCs from the stem cell graft donor, obtained from the stem cell graft. The receptor set was obtained from a human donor who donated a stem cell graft to a child with acute lymphoblastic leukemia.

This clonotype has at least ten counts. The CDR3 region has the DNA TGTGCCAGCAGTTTCACACTAGCGGCCTACAATGAGCAGTTCTTC. This encodes CASSFTLAAYNEQFF. The chain carries TRBV12-3 or TRBV12-4 and TRBJ2-1; TRBD2 agrees at 8 bases. The CDR3 is made up of 15 amino acids. The V gene end was trimmed by 3 bases and the J gene end by 2 bases; junction bases not matched to a gene: 3.

This clonotype was detected many times. This sequence joins TRBV7-2 and TRBJ1-1; possibly TRBD1 for D (6 bases). In germline, CDR1 is SGHTA, CDR2 FQGNSA. With 3 bases removed from V and 0 bases from J, the gap between germline ends came to 14 bases. The CDR3 spans 16 residues. CDR3 amino acids: CASSFRSGTLNTEAFF. The CDR3 coding sequence is TGTGCCAGCAGCTTTCGTTCCGGGACATTGAACACTGAAGCTTTCTTT. Looking up the rest from reference TRBV7-2 and TRBJ1-1 gives the full variable domain: GAGVSQSPSNKVTEKGKDVELRCDPISGHTALYWYRQSLGQGLEFLIYFQGNSAPDKSGLPSDRFSAERTGGSVSTLTIQRTQQEDSAVYLCASSFRSGTLNTEAFFGQGTRLTVV.

This clonotype has only a few counts. DNA of the CDR3: TGCGCCAGCAGGGGGCCCAACACAGATACGCAGTATTTT. Amino acids: CASRGPNTDTQYF. The V and J genes are TRBV5-1 and TRBJ2-3; possible D gene TRBD1, 5 bases. Germline assignment: CDR1 SGHRS and CDR2 YFSETQ. This CDR3 spans 13 amino acids. Trimming pared 5 bases from V and 2 bases from J, leaving 9 bases between.

This clonotype was counted many times. The chain employs TRBV28 and TRBJ2-7; 7 positions match TRBD2. CDR1 MDHEN and CDR2 SYDVKM come from the germline V gene. The CDR3 is 15 residues long. V shed 7 bases, J shed 2 bases, and the junction held 11 bases outside the gene matches. CDR3 sequence: CASTQGGGYTYEQYF. The CDR3 DNA reads as TGTGCCAGCACCCAGGGCGGGGGTTATACCTACGAGCAGTACTTC.

This clonotype was picked up a small number of times. The gene calls are TRBV20-1 and TRBJ1-2; TRBD1 might be the D (5 bases). The V gene's germline CDR1 is DFQATT and CDR2 SNEGSKA (reference sequence). V lost 0 bases to trimming and J lost 5 bases, with 16 bases between them. This CDR3 contains 15 residues. The CDR3 DNA is TGCAGTGCTAGAGATGATCCAGGGCAGCGGTATGGCTACACCTTC. As protein: CSARDDPGQRYGYTF.

This chain uses TRBV5-5 with TRBJ2-3; D is uncertain. Trimming pared 4 bases from V and 6 bases from J, leaving 18 bases between. There are 15 residues in the CDR3. Germline V lookup: CDR1 SGHKS, CDR2 YYEKEE (reference sequence). CDR3 loop: CASSLGIREADTQYF. The CDR3, as DNA: TGTGCCAGCAGCCTAGGGATAAGAGAGGCGGATACGCAGTATTTT.

This clonotype was seen many times. The CDR3 is CASSLSTGAGTEAFF. CDR3 bases: TGTGCCAGCAGTTTATCGACGGGGGCTGGCACTGAAGCTTTCTTT. The chain joins TRBV27 to TRBJ1-1; tentatively, D is TRBD1 (6 bases). The V gene's germline CDR1 is MNHEY and CDR2 SMNVEV (reference sequence). The CDR3 runs to 15 residues. V was cut by 0 bases and J by 4 bases, with 12 bases left in between.

This clonotype showed up many times. This rearrangement joins TRBV7-9 to TRBJ1-4; possibly TRBD1 for D (5 bases). With 6 bases removed from V and 5 bases from J, the gap between germline ends came to 19 bases. The CDR3 covers 16 residues. The germline gives CDR1 SEHNR, CDR2 FQNEAQ (reference sequence). In DNA form, the CDR3 reads TGTGCCAGCAGTCCCCTTCCGGGACGGAAAAATGAAAAACTGTTTTTT. It translates to CASSPLPGRKNEKLFF.

The rearrangement links TRBV11-2 to TRBJ1-1, with TRBD1 as a possible D gene (5 bases). Germline V CDR1 and CDR2: SGHAT, FQNNGV. Between the trimmed V and J ends, which lost 5 bases and 7 bases, there was a span of 14 bases. The CDR3 extends over 13 amino acids. This CDR3 is CASSVIPQDEAFF. CDR3 in DNA: TGTGCCAGCAGCGTAATCCCACAGGATGAAGCTTTCTTT.

This clonotype was counted many times. This chain links TRBV7-2 with TRBJ2-7; no reliable D call. The germline V and J ends were trimmed by 4 bases and 7 bases, with 11 bases remaining between them. This CDR3 is built from 12 residues. Looked up from germline, CDR1 is SGHTA and CDR2 is FQGNSA. The CDR3 loop is CASSYPYKEQYF. The DNA of the CDR3 is TGTGCCAGCAGCTACCCTTACAAGGAGCAGTACTTC.

V and J are TRBV7-8 and TRBJ2-1, with TRBD1 matching over 7 bases. CDR3 size: 16 residues. Looked up from germline, CDR1 is SGHVS and CDR2 is FQNEAQ. Trimming cost V 1 base and J 0 bases; bases outside gene matches: 3. CDR3 bases: TGTGCCAGCAGCTTAGGGGGACAGCCCTCCTACAATGAGCAGTTCTTC. It translates to CASSLGGQPSYNEQFF.

The table lists this clonotype with many counts. The chain employs TRBV10-3 and TRBJ1-2; 10 bases line up with TRBD1. This CDR3 region has 16 residues. CDR1 ENHRY and CDR2 SYGVKD come from the germline V gene. The J segment lost 5 bases and the V segment lost 3 bases, leaving 9 bases of the junction unmatched. Here the CDR3 reads CAISDSRGQGRYGYTF. The CDR3, as DNA: TGTGCCATCAGTGACTCAAGGGGACAGGGGCGGTATGGCTACACCTTC.

The table lists this clonotype with a count of one. The junction does not match germline at one end; this may be a read error. The chain joins TRBV6-1 to TRBJ2-1, with 9 bases lining up with TRBD2. The CDR3 length is 15 residues. Germline V gives CDR1 MNHNS, CDR2 SASEGT. The CDR3 DNA reads TGTGCCAGCAGTGAACCGGGACTAGCTTACAATAAGCAGTTCTTC. This encodes CASSEPGLAYNKQFF.

The rearrangement links TRBV10-3 to TRBJ2-1, with 10 bases aligning to TRBD2. CDR3 length: 16 amino acids. Germline assignment: CDR1 ENHRY and CDR2 SYGVKD. The V segment lost 4 bases and the J segment 6 bases; nucleotides outside the gene matches: 9. CDR3 protein: CAISGWASGGTNEQFF. DNA for the CDR3: TGTGCCATCAGTGGTTGGGCTAGCGGGGGAACCAATGAGCAGTTCTTC.

Many counts were recorded for this clonotype. This chain connects TRBV6-1 to TRBJ1-2, with 12 bases fitting TRBD1. Germline-derived CDR1 and CDR2 are MNHNS and SASEGT. V trimming: 6 bases; J trimming: 7 bases; junction bases outside the gene matches: 15. This CDR3 spans 17 amino acids. CDR3 sequence (DNA): TGTGCCAGCAGGCCCCCGCCGGGACAGGGGGCGGTCGGTGGCTACACCTTC. Translated, it gives CASRPPPGQGAVGGYTF.

This clonotype appeared many times. The chain combines TRBV24-1 with TRBJ2-1; perhaps D is TRBD1 or TRBD2 (5 bases each). CDR1 and CDR2 from the germline V gene are KGHDR and SFDVKD. Trimming cost V 2 bases and J 5 bases, with 9 bases left between them. The CDR3 is 14 residues long. The CDR3 protein is CATSDWGFNNEQFF. The CDR3 coding sequence is TGTGCCACCAGTGATTGGGGGTTTAACAATGAGCAGTTCTTC.

This clonotype was seen ten or more times. This chain uses TRBV20-1 with TRBJ2-7; possible D gene TRBD2, 5 bases. The CDR3 is 13 residues long. The germline V gene encodes CDR1 DFQATT and CDR2 SNEGSKA (reference sequence). The V and J ends lost 8 bases and 2 bases respectively, with 16 bases between them. The CDR3 sequence is CSTDRDPTYEQYF. In DNA, the CDR3 is TGCAGTACTGACCGGGATCCGACCTACGAGCAGTACTTC.

In its sample, this clonotype was seen many times. The CDR3 is CASSFGGDQPQHF. CDR3 nucleotides: TGTGCCAGCAGTTTTGGAGGGGATCAGCCCCAGCATTTT. The chain recombines TRBV6-5 with TRBJ1-5, with a weak D call TRBD1 (5 bases). Germline V gene data show CDR1 as MNHEY and CDR2 as SVGAGI. The V gene lost 4 bases and the J gene lost 5 bases, with 9 bases spanning the gap. The CDR3 has 13 residues.

The table lists this clonotype with many counts. The CDR3 nucleotides read TGTGCCAGCCCGAGCGGGAGGGGTAGCACAGATACGCAGTATTTT. Amino acid sequence: CASPSGRGSTDTQYF. The gene calls are TRBV7-2 and TRBJ2-3; 10 bases are a match to TRBD2. This CDR3 contains 15 residues. Per germline, CDR1 SGHTA and CDR2 FQGNSA. V lost 8 bases, J lost 0 bases, and 5 bases stayed unmatched.

Details on this clonotype: This sequence may be a read error, since a much larger clone differs from it by one base. V gene TRBV7-2 combines with J gene TRBJ2-7; 7 bases are shared with TRBD1. Germline CDR1 reads SGHTA; CDR2 reads FQGNSA. CDR3 length: 15 residues. CDR3 DNA: TGTGCCAGCAGCCAGAGCCAGGGGGTAGGGTACGAGCTGTACTTC. Amino acid sequence: CASSQSQGVGYELYF.

This clonotype was seen ten or more times. The chain carries TRBV6-5 and TRBJ2-1; unclear D gene. Germline V gives CDR1 MNHEY, CDR2 SVGAGI. This CDR3 comprises 14 residues. V was trimmed by 0 bases and J by 5 bases, leaving 8 bases between them. The CDR3 region is CASSYSADNNEQFF. In nucleotides, the CDR3 is TGTGCCAGCAGTTACTCAGCAGATAACAATGAGCAGTTCTTC.

This clonotype was detected many times. CDR3 residues: CASRGSGANVLTF. CDR3 DNA sequence: TGCGCCAGCAGGGGCTCTGGGGCCAACGTCCTGACTTTC. V usage is TRBV5-1 and J usage is TRBJ2-6; D ambiguous. V was trimmed by 5 bases and J by 0 bases, leaving 3 bases between them. In germline, CDR1 is SGHRS, CDR2 YFSETQ. The CDR3 extends over 13 amino acids.

This clonotype was detected many times. CDR3 region: CSVLRAGAETQYF. For the CDR3, the DNA is TGCAGCGTCCTAAGGGCAGGGGCTGAGACCCAGTACTTC. V gene TRBV29-1 combines with J gene TRBJ2-5; weak D call: TRBD1 (6 bases). The V gene lost 6 bases and the J gene lost 5 bases, with 16 bases spanning the gap. Germline CDR1 is SQVTM and CDR2 is ANQGSEA. This CDR3 comprises 13 residues.

This clonotype was recorded at least ten times. The chain employs TRBV11-2 and TRBJ1-2; tentatively, D is TRBD1 (6 bases). The CDR3 length is 18 residues. Trimming pared 5 bases from V and 0 bases from J, leaving 22 bases between. From germline, CDR1 is SGHAT and CDR2 FQNNGV. The DNA of the CDR3 is TGTGCCAGCAGCCCCCAGGGGCCGAATCCACCTTCTAACTATGGCTACACCTTC. Protein product: CASSPQGPNPPSNYGYTF.

This clonotype was counted ten times or more. The chain joins TRBV28 to TRBJ1-2; TRBD1 is a possible D gene (6 bases). This CDR3 spans 14 amino acids. V was trimmed by 3 bases and J by 4 bases, leaving 12 bases between them. CDR1 and CDR2 from the germline V gene are MDHEN and SYDVKM. CDR3 residues: CASSLVSQGYGYTF. CDR3 nucleotides: TGTGCCAGCAGTTTGGTTTCACAGGGCTATGGCTACACCTTC.

In this sample, this clonotype turned up many times. The CDR3 nucleotides are TGTGCCAGCAGCGGGGTACAGGGGCGTCAAGAGACCCAGTACTTC. Amino acids: CASSGVQGRQETQYF. The rearrangement uses TRBV5-5 and TRBJ2-5; 7 bases map to TRBD1. This CDR3 is 15 amino acids long. CDR1 and CDR2 (germline): SGHKS, YYEKEE (reference sequence). V was pared by 4 bases and J by 2 bases, with 8 bases of the junction left unmatched. Looking up the rest from reference TRBV5-5 and TRBJ2-5 gives the full variable domain: DAGVTQSPTHLIKTRGQQVTLRCSPISGHKSVSWYQQVLGQGPQFIFQYYEKEERGRGNFPDRFSARQFPNYSSELNVNALLLGDSALYLCASSGVQGRQETQYFGPGTRLLVL.

This chain joins TRBV2 and TRBJ2-1; 8 bases align to TRBD2. The CDR3 spans 14 residues. The germline V gene has CDR1 SNHLY and CDR2 FYNNEI. Trimming at V came to 7 bases and at J to 5 bases, leaving 7 bases not matched to a gene. The CDR3 sequence: CASKLLAVDNEQFF. CDR3 nucleotide sequence: TGTGCCAGCAAATTACTAGCGGTGGACAATGAGCAGTTCTTC.

This clonotype showed up many times. This chain uses TRBV20-1 with TRBJ2-7; 9 bases line up with TRBD1. The CDR3 is 15 residues long. Germline-derived CDR1 and CDR2 are DFQATT and SNEGSKA (reference sequence). Trimming removed 6 bases from V and 4 bases from J; junction bases left unmatched: 13. The CDR3 sequence is CSASPRDRVGYEQYF. The CDR3 DNA is TGCAGTGCAAGCCCCCGGGACAGGGTGGGGTACGAGCAGTACTTC.